Below, 18 T cell receptor beta chains from the same sample are listed, as sequenced in a study of blood T cell repertoires in COVID-19. Libraries were prepared by immunoSEQ multiplex PCR; TCRdb keeps only in-frame clonotypes and omits some of them. The sample carries about 270,000 clones, just over 90% recorded once. Sequences were obtained from PBMCs or T cells enriched from blood (not recorded which). All receptors come from a woman in her 40s with acute COVID-19.

This chain joins TRBV6-1 and TRBJ2-1; 10 nucleotides align to TRBD1. V lost 1 base to trimming and J lost 8 bases; unmatched junction nucleotides: 8. This CDR3 region has 16 residues. CDR1 and CDR2 from the germline V gene are MNHNS and SASEGT. CDR3 coding DNA: TGTGCCAGCAGTGAAGGGGACAGGGGCGGAAGGCATGAGCAGTTCTTC. Translation: CASSEGDRGGRHEQFF.

This clone was counted a single time. This chain links TRBV4-2 with TRBJ1-5; 8 bases map to TRBD1. This CDR3 spans 14 amino acids. Germline V gene sequence: CDR1 LGHNA, CDR2 YNFKEQ. V gave up 6 bases and J gave up 6 bases; unmatched junction bases: 7. CDR3 amino acids: CASRAGGAGQPQHF. CDR3 DNA: TGTGCCAGCAGAGCAGGGGGCGCGGGTCAGCCCCAGCATTTT.

The V call is TRBV28, the J call TRBJ2-7; 7 bases are shared with TRBD1. The V segment lost 6 bases and the J segment 3 bases; nucleotides outside the gene matches: 11. Germline V CDR1 and CDR2: MDHEN, SYDVKM. The CDR3 is 15 amino acids. The CDR3 spells CASRELTGSLYEQYF. The CDR3 DNA reads as TGTGCCAGCAGGGAGTTGACAGGGTCCCTCTACGAGCAGTACTTC.

The chain has TRBV5-4 and TRBJ2-3; 9 bases map to TRBD2. V lost 6 bases and J lost 4; bases outside the gene matches: 6. This CDR3 region has 14 residues. Germline values: CDR1 SGHNT, CDR2 YYREEE (reference sequence). CDR3 coding DNA: TGTGCCAGCAAGACTAGCGGAGGGGCAGATACGCAGTATTTT. Protein product: CASKTSGGADTQYF.

The genes are TRBV21-1 and TRBJ1-5. TRBV21-1 counts as a pseudogene. The CDR3 loop spans 17 amino acids. CDR3 in amino acids: CASSNAGTPRGNQPQHF. CDR3 nucleotides: TGTGCCAGCAGCAACGCCGGGACTCCGAGGGGCAATCAGCCCCAGCATTTT.

This clone appeared a single time. The V gene is TRBV28, the J gene TRBJ2-1; 7 nucleotides agree with TRBD2. Trimming at V came to 2 bases and at J to 0 bases, leaving 7 bases not matched to a gene. The CDR3 contains 17 residues. From germline, CDR1 is MDHEN and CDR2 SYDVKM. CDR3 in amino acids: CASSLGWGGSSYNEQFF. The CDR3 bases are TGTGCCAGCAGTTTAGGTTGGGGCGGGAGCTCCTACAATGAGCAGTTCTTC.

As concerns this clone: The junction and the germline gene differ at one end; a read error may be behind it. V gene TRBV7-7 combines with J gene TRBJ2-5, with 14 positions matching TRBD2. This CDR3 is 16 amino acids long. Germline V lookup: CDR1 SSHAT, CDR2 FNYEAQ (reference sequence). Here the CDR3 reads CASSPGLAGVSGTQYF. The CDR3 nucleotides read TGTGCTAGCAGCCCGGGACTAGCGGGAGTTAGCGGGACCCAGTACTTC.

V usage is TRBV29-1 and J usage is TRBJ2-1; TRBD2 is a possible D gene (6 bases). From germline, CDR1 is SQVTM and CDR2 ANQGSEA. The CDR3 has 12 residues. V lost 5 bases to trimming and J lost 5 bases, with 10 bases between them. The CDR3 loop is CSVLLANNEQFF. CDR3 coding DNA: TGCAGCGTTTTACTAGCAAACAATGAGCAGTTCTTC.

To note about this clone: The same CDR3 also results from other DNA sequences found in this sample. V and J are TRBV2 and TRBJ1-2; 8 nucleotides agree with TRBD1. This CDR3 has 14 amino acids. Germline V gene data show CDR1 as SNHLY and CDR2 as FYNNEI. Unmatched junction bases numbered 7, after V lost 5 bases and J lost 5 bases. The CDR3 DNA reads TGTGCCAGCAGTACCACAGGGGGGGCGTATGGCTACACCTTC. Translating it yields CASSTTGGAYGYTF.

In this sample, this clone turned up once. This sequence joins TRBV7-2 and TRBJ2-1; no reliable D call. Deletions cut 2 bases from V and 8 bases from J, with 10 bases between. The CDR3 has 13 residues. Germline V gene data show CDR1 as SGHTA and CDR2 as FQGNSA. CDR3 nucleotides: TGTGCCAGCAGCTTAAGAGATATCGATGAGCAGTTCTTC. Amino acid sequence: CASSLRDIDEQFF.

The rearrangement joins TRBV5-5 to TRBJ2-7, with 7 positions matching TRBD1. The CDR3 extends over 16 amino acids. Trimming cost V 4 bases and J 3 bases; bases outside gene matches: 13. Germline CDR1 SGHKS, CDR2 YYEKEE (reference sequence). The CDR3 loop reads CASSGDTGVYYYEQYF. CDR3 sequence (DNA): TGTGCCAGCAGCGGGGACACAGGGGTGTACTACTACGAGCAGTACTTC.

CDR3 loop: CASSDWASAMEAFF. For the CDR3, the DNA is TGTGCCAGCAGTGATTGGGCTTCCGCCATGGAAGCTTTCTTT. This chain uses TRBV2 with TRBJ1-1, with D unclear. The germline CDR1 and CDR2 sequences are SNHLY and FYNNEI. Trimming took off 3 bases at V and 8 bases at J, with 16 bases between the two ends. This CDR3 comprises 14 residues.

This chain joins TRBV27 and TRBJ2-3; 10 bases are shared with TRBD2. Germline lookup yields CDR1 MNHEY and CDR2 SMNVEV (reference sequence). The CDR3 runs to 14 residues. V was clipped by 6 bases and J by 4 bases; unmatched bases: 4. CDR3 nucleotides: TGTGCCAGCAGGGAACTAGCGGGATCAGATACGCAGTATTTT. It is translated as CASRELAGSDTQYF.

The chain's CDR3 is CASSLAQSYEQYF. The CDR3 DNA reads TGTGCCAGCAGCTTAGCGCAGTCCTACGAGCAGTACTTC. This chain links TRBV7-9 with TRBJ2-7; D is unresolved. Germline CDR1 is SEHNR and CDR2 is FQNEAQ (reference sequence). CDR3 length equals 13 residues. Trimming pared 0 bases from V and 1 base from J, leaving 4 bases between.

V gene TRBV5-1 combines with J gene TRBJ2-2; 10 bases line up with TRBD1. With 1 base clipped from V and 5 bases from J, the junction kept 5 bases outside the gene matches. The CDR3 extends over 16 amino acids. Germline V CDR1 and CDR2: SGHRS, YFSETQ. Here the CDR3 reads CASSLQGQGSTGELFF. The CDR3 bases are TGCGCCAGCAGCTTGCAGGGACAGGGGTCGACCGGGGAGCTGTTTTTT.

V is TRBV27 and J is TRBJ1-2; TRBD1 aligns across 7 bases. This CDR3 has 14 amino acids. CDR1 and CDR2 (germline): MNHEY, SMNVEV (reference sequence). The trim removed 5 bases at V and 9 bases at J, leaving 12 bases unmatched. The CDR3 loop reads CASSKDRFGRSYTF. CDR3 DNA sequence: TGTGCCAGCAGTAAGGACAGGTTTGGGCGGAGCTACACCTTC.

The V call is TRBV19, the J call TRBJ1-5; a weak D match, TRBD1 (6 bases). The CDR3 contains 15 residues. In germline, CDR1 is LNHDA, CDR2 SQIVND (reference sequence). V lost 2 bases and J lost 6, with 14 bases in between. The DNA for the CDR3 is TGTGCCAGTAGTATATGGGGGCAGGGCTCTCAGCCCCAGCATTTT. This gives the protein CASSIWGQGSQPQHF.

V and J are TRBV5-1 and TRBJ2-7; D is ambiguous. Germline CDR1 is SGHRS and CDR2 is YFSETQ. The CDR3 has 14 amino acids. Trimming left V 1 base short and J 2 bases short, with 10 bases between. The CDR3 region is CASSLIVNPYEQYF. DNA for the CDR3: TGCGCCAGCAGCTTGATAGTCAACCCCTACGAGCAGTACTTC. Looking up the rest from reference TRBV5-1 and TRBJ2-7 gives the full variable domain: KAGVTQTPRYLIKTRGQQVTLSCSPISGHRSVSWYQQTPGQGLQFLFEYFSETQRNKGNFPGRFSGRQFSNSRSEMNVSTLELGDSALYLCASSLIVNPYEQYFGPGTRLTVT.